These T cell receptor beta chains were read from a single sample in a study of CD8 T cells in ankylosing spondylitis. MiXCR, run by TCRdb on the 5' RACE reads, gives a single entry per CDR3 protein. Of roughly 120,000 distinct CDR3 sequences detected, approximately 15% appear once; the ten largest clones hold roughly 3%. Sequenced sample: blood, either unsorted or a sorted T cell fraction (not recorded which). These receptors came from a female donor with ankylosing spondylitis or in good health (not recorded which). Both conserved end residues are part of each CDR3. D genes are given only for firm matches. Not all rows give a size; the values are once, few, many and, for expanded clones, a class.

cdr3_nt	cdr3_aa	clone_size	v_call	j_call	d_call
TGTGCCAGCAGCTTAGGGGGGACGGAAAATGAAAAACTGTTTTTT	CASSLGGTENEKLFF	many	TRBV7-2	TRBJ1-4	.
TGTGCCAGCAGTGCTAGCGGGACGAACACCGGGGAGCTGTTTTTT	CASSASGTNTGELFF	many	TRBV6-1	TRBJ2-2	TRBD2
TGTGCCAACCCGTCCGGGACAGGGGATTCACCCCTCCACTTT	CANPSGTGDSPLHF	few	TRBV7-3	TRBJ1-6	TRBD1
TGTGCCAGCAGTTTAGTCCGAAGACAGGGGGACTACGAGCAGTACTTC	CASSLVRRQGDYEQYF	.	TRBV28	TRBJ2-7	TRBD1
TGTGCCAGCAGCCTTTTCCCGGGACAACTAAGCACAGATACGCAGTATTTT	CASSLFPGQLSTDTQYF	.	TRBV21-1	TRBJ2-3	.
TGTGCCAGCAGCTTGGCCTCGTTGGCAGAGCAGTTCTTC	CASSLASLAEQFF	medium-sized	TRBV7-9	TRBJ2-1	.
TGTGCCAGCAGTTTCGGCTACAATGAGCAGTTCTTC	CASSFGYNEQFF	.	TRBV12-3/TRBV12-4	TRBJ2-1	.
TGCAGTGCTAGAGTGGCAGGGGTGGAGACCCAGTACTTC	CSARVAGVETQYF	few	TRBV20-1	TRBJ2-5	.
TGTGCCAGCAGTTCTGGACAGACCTACGAGCAGTACTTC	CASSSGQTYEQYF	few	TRBV27	TRBJ2-7	.
TGCGCCAGCAGCTTGAGCCAGAACAATGAGCAGTTCTTC	CASSLSQNNEQFF	.	TRBV5-1	TRBJ2-1	.
TGTGCCAGCAGCTTAGCTCCAGGGAGGACTGAAGCTTTCTTT	CASSLAPGRTEAFF	many	TRBV11-2	TRBJ1-1	.
TGCAGTGCTACAGGGGTCGAGATTAGTTCACCCCTCCACTTT	CSATGVEISSPLHF	.	TRBV20-1	TRBJ1-6	.
TGCGCCAGCAGCTTGGTCTCCCAGGGGGCGGGAAATTCACCCCTCCACTTT	CASSLVSQGAGNSPLHF	few	TRBV5-1	TRBJ1-6	TRBD1
TGCAGCGTTGGCCCAGGGGGGGTGAACACTGAAGCTTTCTTT	CSVGPGGVNTEAFF	few	TRBV29-1	TRBJ1-1	TRBD1
TGTGCCAGCAGCCTCCTTCAGGGGTTCGAGCAGTACTTC	CASSLLQGFEQYF	many	TRBV28	TRBJ2-7	.
TGTGCCAGCAGCTTAGAAGGGACAGGGACCTATGGCTACACCTTC	CASSLEGTGTYGYTF	few	TRBV7-2	TRBJ1-2	TRBD1
TGCAGCGTTGAAAGTCTGTGGATAGCGGGAGGCCCGACCCAGTACTTC	CSVESLWIAGGPTQYF	few	TRBV29-1	TRBJ2-5	TRBD2
TGCAGCGTTGGGACGGCGGGAGGAATCCACAATGAGCAGTTCTTC	CSVGTAGGIHNEQFF	.	TRBV29-1	TRBJ2-1	TRBD2
TGTGCCAGCACAGATACGCAGTATTTT	CASTDTQYF	many	TRBV2	TRBJ2-3	.
TGCAGTGCTAGGGGCAGGGGGCGAGATTCACCCCTCCACTTT	CSARGRGRDSPLHF	few	TRBV20-1	TRBJ1-6	TRBD1
TGCGCCAGCAGCTTGGCCTTTGATACGCAGTATTTT	CASSLAFDTQYF	few	TRBV5-1	TRBJ2-3	.
TGCAGCGCCCCTAACGCGGGTGTCACAGATACGCAGTATTTT	CSAPNAGVTDTQYF	.	TRBV29-1	TRBJ2-3	.
TGTGCCAGCAGTTTACTAAGGGACAGGAACACTGAAGCTTTCTTT	CASSLLRDRNTEAFF	.	TRBV12-3/TRBV12-4	TRBJ1-1	TRBD1
TGTGCCAGCTCACCCCGGGACAGGAATGAGCAGTTCTTC	CASSPRDRNEQFF	.	TRBV18	TRBJ2-1	TRBD1
TGCGCCAGCAGCCTGACACTTGGGGTACTAGCCCAGCAGTTCTTC	CASSLTLGVLAQQFF	few	TRBV5-1	TRBJ2-1	.
TGTGCCAGCAGCGCCGGGGGACAGGTCCAAGAGACCCAGTACTTC	CASSAGGQVQETQYF	.	TRBV9	TRBJ2-5	TRBD1
TGTGCCAGCAGCTACGGGCACGCCATGGACTATCAGCCCCAGCATTTT	CASSYGHAMDYQPQHF	many	TRBV6-5	TRBJ1-5	.
TGCAGTGCCATAGGGGCAGGGGGCGCGCTCGATTCCTATGGCTACACCTTC	CSAIGAGGALDSYGYTF	many	TRBV20-1	TRBJ1-2	TRBD1
TGCAGTGCTAGAGACCCAGCGGGAGAGGGGGATGAGCAGTTCTTC	CSARDPAGEGDEQFF	.	TRBV20-1	TRBJ2-1	TRBD2
TGTGCCACCACGGCGAGGGGTACTGGGGCCAACGTCCTGACTTTC	CATTARGTGANVLTF	many	TRBV15	TRBJ2-6	.
TGTGCCAGCAGTTACAGCCGGCTTAGCACAGATACGCAGTATTTT	CASSYSRLSTDTQYF	many	TRBV6-2/TRBV6-3	TRBJ2-3	.
TGTGCCAGCAGCTTCCAGCAGGGACCCCCTGAGGAGCAGTACTTC	CASSFQQGPPEEQYF	.	TRBV7-9	TRBJ2-7	.
TGTGCCAGCAGTTCCGCCCGGGGATTGGGTGAAAAACTGTTTTTT	CASSSARGLGEKLFF	.	TRBV12-3/TRBV12-4	TRBJ1-4	.
TGTGCCAGCAGTCTTGAGAACGAAGCTTTCTTT	CASSLENEAFF	many	TRBV12-3/TRBV12-4	TRBJ1-1	.
TGTGCCAGCAGCCAAGACTCTTTGTCTAGCGGCGGTCGGTTCTTC	CASSQDSLSSGGRFF	many	TRBV3-1	TRBJ2-1	TRBD2
TGCGCCAGCAGCGAGGATACAGGGTACAATCAGCCCCAGCATTTT	CASSEDTGYNQPQHF	many	TRBV5-1	TRBJ1-5	.
TGTGCCAGCAGTAATCTCCCGGGACTAGCGGGGGATTACTCCTACAATGAGCAGTTCTTC	CASSNLPGLAGDYSYNEQFF	.	TRBV6-2/TRBV6-3	TRBJ2-1	TRBD2
TGCGCCAGCAGCCAAGGTCTCAGAGGCTACGAGCAGTACTTC	CASSQGLRGYEQYF	many	TRBV4-1	TRBJ2-7	.
TGTGCCAGCTCACGCGGGACAGGGGGCGCGACAGATACGCAGTATTTT	CASSRGTGGATDTQYF	many	TRBV18	TRBJ2-3	TRBD1
TGTGCCAGCAGCAAAGTGACAGGGCGAGCTTGGAGTTTCACAGATACGCAGTATTTT	CASSKVTGRAWSFTDTQYF	few	TRBV21-1	TRBJ2-3	.
TGTGCCAGCAGAGTTAGGGGGAACACTGAAGCTTTCTTT	CASRVRGNTEAFF	.	TRBV6-1	TRBJ1-1	.
TGTGCCAGCAGCCGGGACCGAACCGGGGAGCTGTTTTTT	CASSRDRTGELFF	many	TRBV7-2	TRBJ2-2	.
TGTGCCAGCAGTTACTCTGGGGGGAGAGGTTCAGATACGCAGTATTTT	CASSYSGGRGSDTQYF	.	TRBV6-5	TRBJ2-3	.
TGTGCCAGCAGTTACTTTCAGGGAAGAATTGAAGCTTTCTTT	CASSYFQGRIEAFF	many	TRBV6-5	TRBJ1-1	.
TGTGCCAGCAGCCAAGATACAGGAGGCTACACCTTC	CASSQDTGGYTF	many	TRBV3-1	TRBJ1-2	.
TGTGCCAGCAGTTCAGGACTAGCGGGGGGCCCTCGGCTCACAGATACGCAGTATTTT	CASSSGLAGGPRLTDTQYF	.	TRBV11-2	TRBJ2-3	TRBD2
TGTGCCAGCAGTGAATTTGAGGGTTCACCCCTCCACTTT	CASSEFEGSPLHF	.	TRBV25-1	TRBJ1-6	.
TGCAGTGCTAGACTGAGCGGGAGTCGGCAAGAGACCCAGTACTTC	CSARLSGSRQETQYF	many	TRBV20-1	TRBJ2-5	TRBD2